A single sample gave rise to the 25 T cell receptor beta chains below, sequenced in a study of glioma-infiltrating T cells after dendritic cell vaccination. TCRdb's table, derived via immunoSEQ multiplex PCR, lists solely in-frame clones and lacks some. The sample has some 30,000 clones, 90% seen once. This specimen consisted of blood, obtained before dendritic cell vaccination. All receptors derive from a human donor with glioblastoma.

The chain uses TRBV4-2 and TRBJ1-1; a possible D gene is TRBD1 (5 bases). Trimming cost V 0 bases and J 4 bases, with 12 bases left between them. From germline, CDR1 is LGHNA and CDR2 YNFKEQ. The CDR3 is 15 amino acids. The CDR3 region is CASSQDEARVTEAFF. The DNA of the CDR3 is TGTGCCAGCAGCCAAGATGAGGCCAGGGTCACTGAAGCTTTCTTT.

V gene TRBV6-5 combines with J gene TRBJ1-6, with 8 bases matching TRBD1. CDR3 length equals 15 residues. V shed 2 bases, J shed 10 bases, and the junction held 7 bases outside the gene matches. Germline lookup yields CDR1 MNHEY and CDR2 SVGAGI. CDR3 DNA sequence: TGTGCCAGCAGTTACATGGACAGGGTCGGCTCACCCCTCCACTTT. It yields the protein CASSYMDRVGSPLHF.

This chain joins TRBV18 and TRBJ1-6; TRBD1 matches at 9 bases. Trimming at V came to 4 bases and at J to 6 bases, leaving 1 base not matched to a gene. The germline V gene encodes CDR1 KGHSH and CDR2 LQKENI. CDR3 length: 14 amino acids. Here the CDR3 DNA reads TGTGCCAGCTCACAGGACAGGGGTAATTCACCCCTCCACTTT. This gives the protein CASSQDRGNSPLHF.

The chain recombines TRBV5-1 with TRBJ1-1; D perhaps matches TRBD1 (5 bases). The V end lost 6 bases, the J end lost 1 base, and 10 bases lay between the germline ends. Germline lookup yields CDR1 SGHRS and CDR2 YFSETQ. The CDR3 loop spans 13 amino acids. The CDR3 bases are TGCGCCAGCACCGCGACAGCGAACACTGAAGCTTTCTTT. As protein: CASTATANTEAFF.

As for this clone: Other DNA variants within this sample encode the same CDR3. Here the CDR3 reads CASSETTGRSTDTQYF. In DNA, the CDR3 is TGCGCCAGCAGTGAGACTACAGGCCGTTCCACAGATACGCAGTATTTT. The chain recombines TRBV10-1 with TRBJ2-3, with a possible D match to TRBD1 (5 bases). The germline gives CDR1 WNHNN, CDR2 SYGVQD (reference sequence). This CDR3 is 16 amino acids long. Trimming removed 2 bases from V and 2 bases from J, with 14 bases in between.

The CDR3 protein is CASSQDSGLAHDEQFF. The CDR3 region has the DNA TGTGCCAGCAGCCAAGATTCGGGACTAGCCCACGATGAGCAGTTCTTC. V gene TRBV14 combines with J gene TRBJ2-1; the match to TRBD2 covers 9 bases. Germline lookup yields CDR1 SGHDN and CDR2 FVKESK. V was pared by 0 bases and J by 8 bases, with 8 bases of the junction left unmatched. This CDR3 has 16 residues.

The chain couples TRBV25-1 to TRBJ2-7; a possible D gene is TRBD2 (6 bases). CDR3 size: 16 residues. The germline CDR1 and CDR2 sequences are MGHDK and SYGVNS. V lost 1 base, J lost 0 bases, and 13 bases lay in between. CDR3 amino acids: CASSELGTGSSYEQYF. The CDR3 DNA is TGTGCCAGCAGTGAATTAGGGACTGGAAGCTCCTACGAGCAGTACTTC.

The V and J genes are TRBV5-8 and TRBJ2-3; possible D gene TRBD2, 6 bases. V was clipped by 4 bases and J by 1 base, with 13 bases between them. CDR1 and CDR2 from the germline V gene are SGHTS and YDEGEE. This CDR3 region has 15 residues. The DNA for the CDR3 is TGTGCCAGCAGCATGGCGGGGAGCCGCACAGATACGCAGTATTTT. Translation: CASSMAGSRTDTQYF.

The sample holds a few counts of this clone. This rearrangement joins TRBV7-7 to TRBJ2-5; D is perhaps TRBD2 (5 bases). This CDR3 region has 12 residues. The germline V and J ends were trimmed by 8 bases and 9 bases, with 16 bases remaining between them. Germline V gene lookup returns CDR1 SSHAT and CDR2 FNYEAQ (reference sequence). For the CDR3, the DNA is TGTGCCAGCTCACCGCCCCGGGGATCCCAGTACTTC. Its protein product is CASSPPRGSQYF. The variable domain in full, completed from reference TRBV7-7 and TRBJ2-5, reads GAGVSQSPRYKVTKRGQDVTLRCDPISSHATLYWYQQALGQGPEFLTYFNYEAQPDKSGLPSDRFSAERPEGSISTLTIQRTEQRDSAMYRCASSPPRGSQYFGPGTRLLVL.

V and J are TRBV7-6 and TRBJ2-2, with TRBD1 matching 9 bases. CDR1 is SGHVS and CDR2 is FNYEAQ in the germline V gene. CDR3 length equals 15 residues. The junction had 3 bases not matched to a gene; V was cut back by 3 bases and J by 4 bases. The chain's CDR3 is CASSLGTGTTGELFF. CDR3 bases: TGTGCCAGCAGCTTGGGGACAGGGACCACCGGGGAGCTGTTTTTT.

This clone was seen a single time. The gene calls are TRBV5-4 and TRBJ1-2; TRBD1 matches 8 bases. V shed 5 bases, J shed 5 bases, and the junction held 11 bases outside the gene matches. Germline CDR1 reads SGHNT; CDR2 reads YYREEE (reference sequence). CDR3 length equals 15 residues. The CDR3 DNA reads TGTGCCAGCAGTACCGGACAGGGCCGACGGTATGGCTACACCTTC. This codes for CASSTGQGRRYGYTF.

The V gene is TRBV19, the J gene TRBJ2-4; 13 bases agree with TRBD2. The length of the CDR3 is 16 residues. With V trimmed by 4 bases and J by 5 bases, 5 bases remained unmatched. Germline loops: CDR1 LNHDA, CDR2 SQIVND (reference sequence). The CDR3 sequence is CASSKTSGGYENIQYF. In nucleotides, the CDR3 is TGTGCCAGTAGTAAGACTAGCGGGGGGTATGAAAACATTCAGTACTTC.

V is TRBV4-1 and J is TRBJ2-3; the match to TRBD2 covers 8 bases. Looked up from germline, CDR1 is MGHRA and CDR2 is YSYEKL. CDR3 length: 16 residues. V lost 1 base to trimming and J lost 3 bases; unmatched junction nucleotides: 6. DNA for the CDR3: TGCGCCAGCAGCCAAGCGGGGGGGCGGAGTACAGATACGCAGTATTTT. This sequence encodes CASSQAGGRSTDTQYF.

This sequence joins TRBV28 and TRBJ1-2; 12 bases fit TRBD1. The V gene's germline CDR1 is MDHEN and CDR2 SYDVKM. V shed 6 bases, J shed 8 bases, and the junction held 10 bases outside the gene matches. This CDR3 is built from 15 residues. CDR3 nucleotide sequence: TGTGCCAGCAGCCGCCAGGGACAGGGGGCGAAGGGCTACACCTTC. This gives the protein CASSRQGQGAKGYTF.

The chain is built from TRBV6-1 and TRBJ1-6; TRBD1 aligns across 10 bases. This CDR3 region has 15 residues. Germline V gene data show CDR1 as MNHNS and CDR2 as SASEGT. V gave up 6 bases and J gave up 10 bases; unmatched junction bases: 9. For the CDR3, the DNA is TGTGCCAGCAGAAGATCCGGGACAGGGGAGTCACCCCTCCACTTT. Its protein product is CASRRSGTGESPLHF.

This clone showed up just once. V and J are TRBV7-6 and TRBJ1-4, with D perhaps TRBD1 (6 bases). The CDR3 contains 14 residues. Trimming cost V 5 bases and J 1 base, with 8 bases left between them. Germline V gene sequence: CDR1 SGHVS, CDR2 FNYEAQ. The chain's CDR3 is CASSSRGTNEKLFF. CDR3 nucleotides: TGTGCCAGCAGCAGCAGGGGAACTAATGAAAAACTGTTTTTT. The full variable domain, completed using reference TRBV7-6 and TRBJ1-4, is GAGVSQSPRYKVTKRGQDVALRCDPISGHVSLYWYRQALGQGPEFLTYFNYEAQQDKSGLPNDRFSAERPEGSISTLTIQRTEQRDSAMYRCASSSRGTNEKLFFGSGTQLSVL.

The chain links TRBV7-9 to TRBJ1-1, with D uncertain. CDR1 and CDR2 (germline): SEHNR, FQNEAQ (reference sequence). The CDR3 sequence is 11 residues long. The V gene lost 5 bases and the J gene lost 7 bases, with 8 bases spanning the gap. For the CDR3, the DNA is TGTGCCAGCAGCCCCATCGGTGAAGCTTTCTTT. It specifies CASSPIGEAFF.

The V gene is TRBV5-1, the J gene TRBJ2-3; 10 nucleotides align to TRBD2. V gave up 3 bases and J gave up 2 bases; unmatched junction bases: 9. The CDR3 contains 17 residues. Germline CDR1 and CDR2: SGHRS and YFSETQ. CDR3 region: CASSSGPLAGDTDTQYF. Written as DNA, the CDR3 is TGCGCCAGCAGCTCCGGCCCCCTAGCGGGGGACACAGATACGCAGTATTTT.

This clone occurred a few times. The CDR3 is CASSLRPGGGDTEAFF. The CDR3 DNA follows: TGCGCCAGCAGCTTGCGACCAGGCGGAGGCGACACTGAAGCTTTCTTT. The V gene is TRBV5-1, the J gene TRBJ1-1; D is undetermined. CDR1 is SGHRS, CDR2 YFSETQ, per germline. This CDR3 is built from 16 residues. Trimming pared 1 base from V and 3 bases from J, leaving 16 bases between.

The J gene is TRBJ1-6, the V gene TRBV14, with unresolved D. The CDR3 spans 12 residues. Germline CDR1 reads SGHDN; CDR2 reads FVKESK. Trimming shortened V by 1 base and J by 10 bases, and 5 bases separated the two germline ends. The CDR3 loop reads CASSQGGSPLHF. CDR3 nucleotide sequence: TGTGCCAGCAGCCAAGGTGGCTCACCCCTCCACTTT. The full variable domain, rest sourced from reference TRBV14 and TRBJ1-6, is EAGVTQFPSHSVIEKGQTVTLRCDPISGHDNLYWYRRVMGKEIKFLLHFVKESKQDESGMPNNRFLAERTGGTYSTLKVQPAELEDSGVYFCASSQGGSPLHFGNGTRLTVT.

The chain carries TRBV2 and TRBJ2-1, with 15 bases that match TRBD2. Trimming cost V 6 bases and J 7 bases; bases outside gene matches: 7. CDR3 length: 16 amino acids. CDR1 is SNHLY and CDR2 is FYNNEI in the germline V gene. This CDR3 reads CASRYGTSGGTNEQFF. For the CDR3, the DNA is TGTGCCAGCAGATACGGGACTAGCGGGGGGACTAATGAGCAGTTCTTC.

In its sample, this clone was seen once. The genes are TRBV5-1 and TRBJ2-1; 8 nucleotides align to TRBD2. The CDR3 consists of 16 residues. Germline V gene data show CDR1 as SGHRS and CDR2 as YFSETQ. The junction had 2 bases not matched to a gene; V was cut back by 0 bases and J by 0 bases. CDR3 coding DNA: TGCGCCAGCAGCTTGGCCGCGGGGGGCTCCTACAATGAGCAGTTCTTC. Amino acids: CASSLAAGGSYNEQFF.

The chain uses TRBV5-6 and TRBJ1-1, with D perhaps TRBD1 (5 bases). Germline CDR1 is SGHDT and CDR2 is YYEEEE. The V end was cut by 2 bases, the J end by 6 bases, with 14 bases between. CDR3 length: 14 residues. As DNA, the CDR3 is TGTGCCAGCAGCTTCCGCAGGGCCCGCCCTGAAGCTTTCTTT. It yields the protein CASSFRRARPEAFF.

This sequence joins TRBV7-6 and TRBJ2-6; 8 nucleotides match TRBD1. J was trimmed by 3 bases and V by 5 bases; bases with no gene match: 3. The CDR3 has 15 residues. From germline, CDR1 is SGHVS and CDR2 FNYEAQ. The CDR3 DNA reads as TGTGCCAGCAGCCAGGGGGCACATGGGGCCAACGTCCTGACTTTC. This gives the protein CASSQGAHGANVLTF.

The chain employs TRBV6-5 and TRBJ2-7, with a possible D match to TRBD1 (5 bases). Trimming took off 5 bases at V and 7 bases at J, with 15 bases between the two ends. Germline values: CDR1 MNHEY, CDR2 SVGAGI. There are 13 residues in the CDR3. In DNA, the CDR3 is TGTGCCAGCAGTGACACCGCAAAGGGGGAGCAGTACTTC. This codes for CASSDTAKGEQYF.